The present T cell receptor (beta chain) was sequenced within a study of T-cell memory formation after mild COVID-19. Overall study: TCR clusters were mostly confined to one donor each.

Germline-derived CDR1 and CDR2 are MNHEY and SMNVEV (reference sequence). The CDR3 has 13 residues. V lost 6 bases, J lost 3 bases, and 12 bases lay in between. This clonotype showed up just a few times. Antigen specificity is unknown. Overall study findings and caveats: Memory cells collected pre-infection included some clones that later responded, suggesting cross-reactive memory joined.

In TCRdb, the 5' RACE reads were re-called with MiXCR into one record per CDR3 protein. The table shows 190,000 or so distinct CDR3 sequences, with 20% to 25% occurring only once. The sequence came from an adult woman who had mild COVID-19 (a few samples of this study predate the infection). Cell type and time point are not known. The sample comprised PBMCs or a T cell subset sorted from them (not recorded which). The rearrangement uses TRBV27 and TRBJ2-7; weak D call: TRBD2 (5 bases). CDR3 protein: CASSFGLFYEQYF. In DNA form, the CDR3 reads TGTGCCAGCAGCTTCGGACTGTTCTACGAGCAGTACTTC.